The 19 T cell receptor beta chains below all came from one sample that was sequenced in a study of beta chain features in type 1 diabetes. Expressed TCRB transcripts were sequenced, since all the RNA that had been isolated was reverse transcribed. This table comes from immunoSEQ multiplex PCR, and its TCRdb copy is limited to in-frame clones, with some not included. The table shows about 110,000 clones, with 40% occurring only once. Sequenced: stem cell memory CD4+ T cells from blood. These receptors all stem from a young woman in good health.

In its sample, this clone was seen a few times. Here the CDR3 DNA reads TGTGCCAGCAGTTACTCAGGGAGTCAGCCCCAGCATTTT. This translates into CASSYSGSQPQHF. This chain connects TRBV6-5 to TRBJ1-5; D gene unclear. V shed 0 bases and J shed 6 bases, with 6 bases lying between them. CDR3 length: 13 amino acids. The V gene's germline CDR1 is MNHEY and CDR2 SVGAGI.

The gene calls are TRBV29-1 and TRBJ1-2; TRBD1 matches 9 bases. Germline V CDR1 and CDR2: SQVTM, ANQGSEA. The V and J ends lost 0 bases and 5 bases, in that order; junction bases with no gene match: 7. The CDR3 contains 15 residues. In DNA form, the CDR3 reads TGCAGCGTTGAAGATTGGGGACAGGGAACTTATGGCTACACCTTC. Its translation is CSVEDWGQGTYGYTF. Full variable domain (rest looked up from reference TRBV29-1 and TRBJ1-2): SAVISQKPSRDICQRGTSLTIQCQVDSQVTMMFWYRQQPGQSLTLIATANQGSEATYESGFVIDKFPISRPNLTFSTLTVSNMSPEDSSIYLCSVEDWGQGTYGYTFGSGTRLTVV.

The chain couples TRBV20-1 to TRBJ2-1; TRBD2 matches at 9 bases. J lost 11 bases, V lost 6 bases, and 5 bases had no gene match. The germline V gene has CDR1 DFQATT and CDR2 SNEGSKA (reference sequence). The CDR3 contains 11 residues. CDR3: CSARLADQQFF. Written as DNA, the CDR3 is TGCAGTGCCAGACTAGCGGATCAGCAGTTCTTC.

The chain recombines TRBV2 with TRBJ1-1; 8 positions match TRBD1. Trimming at V came to 6 bases and at J to 1 base, leaving 10 bases not matched to a gene. Germline assignment: CDR1 SNHLY and CDR2 FYNNEI. The CDR3 consists of 16 residues. CDR3 nucleotide sequence: TGTGCCAGCAGGACGGTCAGGGGGCGCGGGAACACTGAAGCTTTCTTT. Protein product: CASRTVRGRGNTEAFF.

The V call is TRBV18, the J call TRBJ2-1; D possibly corresponds to TRBD2 (6 bases). The CDR3 loop spans 13 amino acids. CDR1 and CDR2 from the germline V gene are KGHSH and LQKENI. The V end lost 3 bases, the J end lost 8 bases, and 11 bases lay between the germline ends. This CDR3 reads CASSPGLWDEQFF. CDR3 DNA sequence: TGTGCCAGCTCACCGGGACTCTGGGATGAGCAGTTCTTC. Filled out from reference TRBV18 and TRBJ2-1, the complete variable domain reads NAGVMQNPRHLVRRRGQEARLRCSPMKGHSHVYWYRQLPEEGLKFMVYLQKENIIDESGMPKERFSAEFPKEGPSILRIQQVVRGDSAAYFCASSPGLWDEQFFGPGTRLTVL.

The chain joins TRBV27 to TRBJ2-1; 11 bases fit TRBD2. This CDR3 region has 15 residues. Trimming cost V 6 bases and J 6 bases; bases outside gene matches: 7. From germline, CDR1 is MNHEY and CDR2 SMNVEV (reference sequence). CDR3 residues: CASSTSGRSRNEQFF. CDR3 bases: TGTGCCAGCAGCACTAGCGGGAGAAGTCGCAATGAGCAGTTCTTC.

This sequence joins TRBV28 and TRBJ2-2; 7 nucleotides agree with TRBD1. This CDR3 spans 16 amino acids. V shed 2 bases, J shed 5 bases, and the junction held 8 bases outside the gene matches. Germline V gene lookup returns CDR1 MDHEN and CDR2 SYDVKM. CDR3 in amino acids: CASSLGGQDWTGELFF. For the CDR3, the DNA is TGTGCCAGCAGTTTAGGAGGACAGGACTGGACCGGGGAGCTGTTTTTT.

This clone was counted only a few times. The chain employs TRBV6-1 and TRBJ2-3; 7 bases line up with TRBD1. The germline gives CDR1 MNHNS, CDR2 SASEGT. V gave up 2 bases and J gave up 1 base; unmatched junction bases: 3. This CDR3 is 15 amino acids long. The CDR3 spells CASSEHRGGTDTQYF. Written as DNA, the CDR3 is TGTGCCAGCAGTGAACACAGGGGAGGCACAGATACGCAGTATTTT.

This clone appeared a few times. The chain employs TRBV10-3 and TRBJ1-1; D is possibly TRBD1 (5 bases). Trimming took off 5 bases at V and 0 bases at J, with 13 bases between the two ends. CDR3 size: 15 residues. Germline CDR1 reads ENHRY; CDR2 reads SYGVKD. CDR3 amino acids: CAISQSGGMNTEAFF. The CDR3 nucleotides are TGTGCCATCAGTCAGAGTGGGGGGATGAACACTGAAGCTTTCTTT.

The chain combines TRBV5-1 with TRBJ2-3; D remains unclear. V lost 5 bases and J lost 2, with 6 bases in between. CDR3 length: 12 amino acids. Germline CDR1 SGHRS, CDR2 YFSETQ. CDR3 DNA sequence: TGCGCCAGCAGGAGACTCACAGATACGCAGTATTTT. It translates to CASRRLTDTQYF.

This clone showed up just a few times. The rearrangement links TRBV4-3 to TRBJ2-5; TRBD1 might be the D (5 bases). Deletions cut 3 bases from V and 2 bases from J, with 10 bases between. This CDR3 spans 14 amino acids. Germline V gives CDR1 LGHNA, CDR2 YSLEER. CDR3: CASSQGLSQETQYF. As DNA, the CDR3 is TGCGCCAGCAGCCAGGGGCTCTCTCAAGAGACCCAGTACTTC.

The genes are TRBV18 and TRBJ2-3, with TRBD1 matching 9 bases. The germline V gene has CDR1 KGHSH and CDR2 LQKENI. The CDR3 has 16 amino acids. After removal of 3 bases from V and 3 bases from J, the junction contained 7 bases not matched to a gene. Written as DNA, the CDR3 is TGTGCCAGCTCACCCCGGGACAGGGTGGTAACAGATACGCAGTATTTT. This gives the protein CASSPRDRVVTDTQYF.

The chain joins TRBV7-9 to TRBJ2-1; tentative D call: TRBD1 (5 bases). The CDR3 loop spans 14 amino acids. Germline values: CDR1 SEHNR, CDR2 FQNEAQ (reference sequence). Trimming removed 1 base at V and 9 bases at J, with 13 bases between. CDR3 sequence: CASSLGWPRAEQFF. CDR3 DNA sequence: TGTGCCAGCAGCTTAGGATGGCCCAGGGCTGAGCAGTTCTTC.

This chain connects TRBV2 to TRBJ2-3; D might be TRBD2 (5 bases). The CDR3 contains 15 residues. V was shortened by 2 bases and J by 0 bases, with 9 bases between the two germline ends. Germline CDR1 and CDR2: SNHLY and FYNNEI. The CDR3, as DNA: TGTGCCAGCAGTGAACAGCGGATGAGCACAGATACGCAGTATTTT. It is translated as CASSEQRMSTDTQYF.

The J gene is TRBJ1-2, the V gene TRBV7-9, with 9 bases matching TRBD1. Trimming at V came to 4 bases and at J to 4 bases, leaving 7 bases not matched to a gene. Looked up from germline, CDR1 is SEHNR and CDR2 is FQNEAQ (reference sequence). The length of the CDR3 is 15 residues. The CDR3, as DNA: TGTGCCAGCAGCTCGACAGGGGGACCCGCCTATGGCTACACCTTC. Translating it yields CASSSTGGPAYGYTF.

This sequence joins TRBV10-3 and TRBJ2-7; the D gene is possibly TRBD2 (5 bases). The CDR3 extends over 13 amino acids. Germline V gives CDR1 ENHRY, CDR2 SYGVKD. V lost 6 bases and J lost 7, with 16 bases in between. This CDR3 reads CAISQDLLREQYF. The CDR3, as DNA: TGTGCCATCAGCCAGGACTTATTGCGGGAGCAGTACTTC.

The chain joins TRBV7-2 to TRBJ1-1; D perhaps matches TRBD1 (6 bases). V lost 3 bases and J 4 bases, leaving 21 bases between the germline ends. The CDR3 is 17 amino acids. Germline assignment: CDR1 SGHTA and CDR2 FQGNSA. CDR3 DNA sequence: TGTGCCAGCAGCTTCGACCCCCCGACAGGCCGAGCCACTGAAGCTTTCTTT. Its protein is CASSFDPPTGRATEAFF.

This chain joins TRBV30 and TRBJ2-7, with TRBD1 matching over 11 bases. Unmatched junction bases numbered 8, after V lost 0 bases and J lost 4 bases. This CDR3 has 16 amino acids. From germline, CDR1 is GTSNPN and CDR2 SVGIG (reference sequence). The CDR3 spells CAWSVRPGQGGYEQYF. The CDR3 region has the DNA TGTGCCTGGAGTGTAAGGCCGGGACAGGGGGGGTACGAGCAGTACTTC.

This chain links TRBV7-3 with TRBJ2-3, with 9 bases fitting TRBD2. This CDR3 contains 16 residues. J was trimmed by 2 bases and V by 3 bases; bases with no gene match: 6. CDR1 SGHTA and CDR2 FQGTGA come from the germline V gene. This CDR3 reads CASSFRPSGNTDTQYF. The CDR3 DNA reads as TGTGCCAGCAGCTTTAGGCCTAGCGGGAACACAGATACGCAGTATTTT.